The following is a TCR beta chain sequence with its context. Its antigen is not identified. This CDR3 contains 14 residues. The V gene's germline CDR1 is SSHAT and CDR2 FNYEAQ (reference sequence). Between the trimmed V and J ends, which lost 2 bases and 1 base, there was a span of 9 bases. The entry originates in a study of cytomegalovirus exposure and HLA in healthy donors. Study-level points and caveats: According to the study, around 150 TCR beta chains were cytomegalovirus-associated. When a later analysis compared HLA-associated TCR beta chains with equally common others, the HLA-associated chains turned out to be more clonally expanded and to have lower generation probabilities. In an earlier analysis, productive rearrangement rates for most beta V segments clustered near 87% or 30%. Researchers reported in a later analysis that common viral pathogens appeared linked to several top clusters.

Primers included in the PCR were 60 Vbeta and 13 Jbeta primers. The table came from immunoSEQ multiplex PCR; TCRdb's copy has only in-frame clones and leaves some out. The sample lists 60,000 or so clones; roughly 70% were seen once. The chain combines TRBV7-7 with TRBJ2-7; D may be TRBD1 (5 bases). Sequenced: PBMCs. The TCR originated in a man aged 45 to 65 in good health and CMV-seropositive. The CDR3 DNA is TGTGCCAGCAGCTTAAGCCCAGGGTCCTACGAGCAGTACTTC. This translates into CASSLSPGSYEQYF.